The 8 T cell receptor beta chains below all came from one sample that was sequenced in a study of CD4 T cell repertoires in COVID-19. The method was immunoSEQ multiplex PCR; TCRdb's version includes in-frame clones alone and lacks a portion of them. The table has about 22,000 clones, about nine tenths seen once. The memory T cells were sequenced right after ex vivo isolation, without culture. The sample in question was central memory CD4+ T cells from blood, obtained before the COVID-19 pandemic. These receptors came from a human donor who had COVID-19.

A single count supports this clone. V usage is TRBV7-2 and J usage is TRBJ1-2; D remains ambiguous. Germline lookup yields CDR1 SGHTA and CDR2 FQGNSA. Trimming took 5 bases from V and 6 from J, leaving 16 bases between them. This CDR3 has 14 amino acids. CDR3 loop: CASSPNTGRDGYTF. The CDR3 DNA reads as TGTGCCAGCAGCCCCAATACGGGGAGAGATGGCTACACCTTC.

The chain combines TRBV28 with TRBJ2-3, with 7 positions matching TRBD1. CDR1 is MDHEN and CDR2 is SYDVKM in the germline V gene. The ends lost 10 bases at V and 3 bases at J; junction bases unmatched: 7. The CDR3 is 13 residues long. CDR3 sequence: CATRGPSTDTQYF. As DNA, the CDR3 is TGTGCCACGAGGGGGCCTTCGACAGATACGCAGTATTTT.

The V gene is TRBV21-1, the J gene TRBJ1-5; the D segment call TRBD1 is taken from the table without a DNA check. TRBV21-1 is a pseudogene. The CDR3 extends over 17 amino acids. The CDR3: CASSKPGDRASNQPQHF. CDR3 coding DNA: TGTGCCAGCAGCAAACCAGGGGACAGGGCAAGCAATCAGCCCCAGCATTTT.

This clone was recorded once. The V and J genes are TRBV15 and TRBJ2-7; 7 bases line up with TRBD1. CDR1 and CDR2 (germline): LNHNV, YYDKDF (reference sequence). After removal of 0 bases from V and 6 bases from J, the junction contained 8 bases not matched to a gene. The CDR3 has 15 amino acids. This CDR3 is CATSREMPSGGEQYF. The CDR3 DNA sequence: TGTGCCACCAGCAGAGAAATGCCTTCAGGGGGCGAGCAGTACTTC. The full variable domain, rest sourced from reference TRBV15 and TRBJ2-7, is DAMVIQNPRYQVTQFGKPVTLSCSQTLNHNVMYWYQQKSSQAPKLLFHYYDKDFNNEADTPDNFQSRRPNTSFCFLDIRSPGLGDTAMYLCATSREMPSGGEQYFGPGTRLTVT.

The V call is TRBV27, the J call TRBJ2-7; D is uncertain. The germline V gene has CDR1 MNHEY and CDR2 SMNVEV (reference sequence). Trimming took off 2 bases at V and 2 bases at J, with 16 bases between the two ends. The CDR3 is 16 amino acids. The chain's CDR3 is CASSLDTGYDTYEQYF. As DNA, the CDR3 is TGTGCCAGCAGTTTAGACACCGGCTATGATACCTACGAGCAGTACTTC.

The rearrangement joins TRBV6-1 to TRBJ1-2; the D gene is possibly TRBD1 (5 bases). This CDR3 contains 14 residues. Germline CDR1 is MNHNS and CDR2 is SASEGT. V dropped 1 base and J dropped 2 bases, with 8 bases sitting between them. CDR3 loop: CASSEERGNYGYTF. CDR3 nucleotides: TGTGCCAGCAGTGAAGAAAGGGGAAACTATGGCTACACCTTC.

To note about this clone: Other DNA sequences in this specimen translate into the identical CDR3. Here the CDR3 reads CASSLVGLNQPQHF. The CDR3 DNA sequence: TGTGCCAGCAGCCTAGTGGGCCTAAATCAGCCCCAGCATTTT. This chain joins TRBV7-8 and TRBJ1-5, with D unclear. The V and J ends lost 5 bases and 4 bases respectively, with 12 bases between them. CDR1 is SGHVS, CDR2 FQNEAQ, per germline. The CDR3 covers 14 residues.

CDR3 coding DNA: TGCGCCAGCAGCTATAGCGGGGGGACGGGAGATACGCAGTATTTT. Amino acids: CASSYSGGTGDTQYF. This chain links TRBV5-1 with TRBJ2-3, with 10 nucleotides matching TRBD2. Germline CDR1 and CDR2: SGHRS and YFSETQ. Trimming removed 3 bases from V and 5 bases from J; junction bases left unmatched: 6. This CDR3 spans 15 amino acids.